The next 10 T cell receptor beta chains were all read from a single sample in a study of blood T cells in healthy people across ages. A J-beta primer mix and a sample-barcoded 5' primer were used in a second PCR of about 6 to 12 cycles. Each CDR3 protein gets one entry after TCRdb re-called the 5' RACE reads with MiXCR. The sample carries over a million distinct CDR3 sequences, almost 60% recorded once. Sequencing input: blood. These receptors were collected from a man between 18 and 29 years old in good health.

This clonotype was counted a single time. This CDR3 is CASRPGGTENTEAFF. CDR3 in DNA: TGCGCCAGCCGACCCGGAGGGACCGAGAACACTGAAGCTTTCTTT. V usage is TRBV4-1 and J usage is TRBJ1-1; tentatively, D is TRBD1 (5 bases). This CDR3 is built from 15 residues. CDR1 is MGHRA and CDR2 is YSYEKL in the germline V gene. The ends were cut back, 8 bases at V and 1 base at J, with 17 bases in the middle.

The chain couples TRBV7-8 to TRBJ2-7, with a tentative D call TRBD1 (6 bases). Germline CDR1 and CDR2: SGHVS and FQNEAQ. V was shortened by 1 base and J by 2 bases, with 12 bases between the two germline ends. The CDR3 sequence is 15 residues long. The CDR3 loop is CASSLVPGAAYEQYF. The CDR3 bases are TGTGCCAGCAGCTTAGTTCCAGGGGCGGCCTACGAGCAGTACTTC.

V usage is TRBV6-1 and J usage is TRBJ2-5; tentatively, D is TRBD1 (5 bases). The germline V gene encodes CDR1 MNHNS and CDR2 SASEGT. The CDR3 has 16 amino acids. The V end was cut by 8 bases, the J end by 1 base, with 20 bases between. CDR3 amino acids: CASLNQGVPSQETQYF. The CDR3 DNA follows: TGTGCCAGCTTAAATCAGGGCGTCCCATCCCAAGAGACCCAGTACTTC.

The rearrangement uses TRBV20-1 and TRBJ1-6, with D hard to call. The CDR3 totals 13 residues. The V gene lost 5 bases and the J gene lost 8 bases, with 13 bases spanning the gap. In germline, CDR1 is DFQATT, CDR2 SNEGSKA (reference sequence). CDR3 DNA sequence: TGCAGTGCTCCGGTGGGGTCTTATTCACCCCTCCACTTT. Protein product: CSAPVGSYSPLHF.

This clonotype was counted a few times. This rearrangement joins TRBV3-1 to TRBJ2-5; 7 bases are a match to TRBD2. V lost 1 base and J lost 3; bases outside the gene matches: 2. Germline assignment: CDR1 LGHDT and CDR2 YNNKEL (reference sequence). The CDR3 sequence is 14 residues long. The CDR3 DNA reads TGTGCCAGCAGCCAAGCTAGCGGTGAAGAGACCCAGTACTTC. The encoded protein is CASSQASGEETQYF.

This clonotype has a handful of counts. The junction departs from germline at one end; a sequencing error may be responsible. The chain joins TRBV6-5 to TRBJ1-2; no clear D gene. CDR1 is MNHEY and CDR2 is SVGAGI in the germline V gene. CDR3 length equals 15 residues. DNA of the CDR3: TGTGCTAGCAGTTACTCGCGTCACCATAACTATGGCTACACCTTC. It is translated as CASSYSRHHNYGYTF.

This sequence joins TRBV7-9 and TRBJ2-3; TRBD2 aligns across 12 bases. V dropped 8 bases and J dropped 2; count of bases not matched to a gene: 8. CDR1 is SEHNR and CDR2 is FQNEAQ in the germline V gene (reference sequence). The CDR3 length is 16 residues. The CDR3 bases are TGTGCCAGCCACTCCCTAGCGGGGGGGACCACAGATACGCAGTATTTT. It is translated as CASHSLAGGTTDTQYF.

In this sample, this clonotype turned up a few times. This chain links TRBV6-2 or TRBV6-3 with TRBJ2-7; 9 bases match TRBD2. The end of the DNA fits TRBJ2-5 better, so the J call may be wrong. The CDR3 runs 16 residues. CDR1 and CDR2 from the germline V gene are MNHEY and SVGEGT. CDR3 protein: CASSYSLAGVLETQYF. Written as DNA, the CDR3 is TGTGCCAGCAGTTACTCATTAGCGGGGGTTTTGGAGACCCAGTACTTC.

The gene calls are TRBV20-1 and TRBJ2-5, with TRBD2 identical over 9 bases. Trimming removed 3 bases from V and 1 base from J; junction bases left unmatched: 6. The CDR3 covers 15 residues. The germline CDR1 and CDR2 sequences are DFQATT and SNEGSKA (reference sequence). DNA for the CDR3: TGCAGTGCTAGTTCTAGCGGGACTACCCAAGAGACCCAGTACTTC. Encoded protein: CSASSSGTTQETQYF.

V usage is TRBV7-2 and J usage is TRBJ2-3, with TRBD2 matching 11 bases. The V segment lost 1 base and the J segment 7 bases; nucleotides outside the gene matches: 7. The CDR3 extends over 16 amino acids. The germline V gene has CDR1 SGHTA and CDR2 FQGNSA. CDR3 protein: CASSLDSGGALNTQYF. CDR3 sequence (DNA): TGTGCCAGCAGCTTAGATAGCGGGGGGGCCTTGAATACGCAGTATTTT.